The 32 T cell receptor beta chains listed next were all sequenced from one sample in a study of cytomegalovirus exposure and HLA in healthy donors. The PCR used 60 Vbeta and 13 Jbeta primers. Produced via immunoSEQ multiplex PCR; TCRdb's table is partial and in-frame only. The profile shows under 50,000 clones, around 90% of them singletons. Sequencing was performed on PBMCs. These TCRs come from a woman between 40 and 55 years old in good health and CMV-seropositive.

This clone was counted between two and nine times. The chain employs TRBV9 and TRBJ1-1; possible D gene TRBD1, 6 bases. The CDR3 totals 15 residues. Germline V gene data show CDR1 as SGDLS and CDR2 as YYNGEE. Trimming removed 0 bases from V and 2 bases from J, with 11 bases in between. The CDR3 sequence is CASSVGWGPNTEAFF. The CDR3 DNA reads as TGTGCCAGCAGCGTAGGGTGGGGGCCCAACACTGAAGCTTTCTTT.

V usage is TRBV2 and J usage is TRBJ2-2; TRBD2 matches at 12 bases. The CDR3 extends over 17 amino acids. The ends lost 9 bases at V and 4 bases at J; junction bases unmatched: 12. Per the germline V gene, CDR1 is SNHLY and CDR2 is FYNNEI. CDR3 sequence reads: CARGLAGGPIGTGELFF. The CDR3 nucleotides read TGTGCCAGAGGTCTAGCGGGAGGGCCAATAGGCACCGGGGAGCTGTTTTTT.

This clone was counted between two and nine times. The rearrangement links TRBV7-2 to TRBJ2-3; D is perhaps TRBD2 (6 bases). Per the germline V gene, CDR1 is SGHTA and CDR2 is FQGNSA. The CDR3 has 13 amino acids. Trimming left V 0 bases short and J 5 bases short, with 6 bases between. The CDR3 here is CASSLAGGDTQYF. DNA for the CDR3: TGTGCCAGCAGCTTAGCGGGGGGAGATACGCAGTATTTT.

V is TRBV5-4 and J is TRBJ2-1; a possible D gene is TRBD1 (6 bases). Trimming cost V 4 bases and J 7 bases, with 30 bases left between them. The CDR3 consists of 19 residues. Germline V lookup: CDR1 SGHNT, CDR2 YYREEE (reference sequence). As DNA, the CDR3 is TGTGCCAGCAGCCAAGCTCCACAGGGCGCATCCAAAAACTATAATGAGCAGTTCTTC. This codes for CASSQAPQGASKNYNEQFF.

This clone was seen once. The J gene is TRBJ1-5, the V gene TRBV19; 7 bases agree with TRBD1. Germline CDR1 LNHDA, CDR2 SQIVND (reference sequence). The ends lost 7 bases at V and 4 bases at J; junction bases unmatched: 4. The length of the CDR3 is 13 residues. As DNA, the CDR3 is TGTGCCAGTATGGCAGGGGGAAATCAGCCCCAGCATTTT. The encoded protein is CASMAGGNQPQHF.

This sequence joins TRBV10-3 and TRBJ2-7; D is perhaps TRBD2 (5 bases). This CDR3 has 13 amino acids. Deletions cut 3 bases from V and 9 bases from J, with 15 bases between. CDR1 ENHRY and CDR2 SYGVKD come from the germline V gene. CDR3 residues: CAISDFRAAGQYF. CDR3 in DNA: TGTGCCATCAGTGATTTTCGGGCCGCGGGGCAGTACTTC.

This rearrangement joins TRBV7-2 to TRBJ2-5; D not resolved. Germline V gives CDR1 SGHTA, CDR2 FQGNSA. V was trimmed by 2 bases and J by 0 bases, leaving 10 bases between them. CDR3 length: 15 amino acids. The CDR3 coding sequence is TGTGCCAGCAGCTTATATCGTGGAGACCAAGAGACCCAGTACTTC. Translated, it gives CASSLYRGDQETQYF.

The chain is built from TRBV5-6 and TRBJ1-2, with D possibly being TRBD1 (6 bases). Trimming stripped 3 bases from V and 6 bases from J, with 18 bases between. Germline values: CDR1 SGHDT, CDR2 YYEEEE. CDR3 size: 15 residues. This CDR3 reads CASSSLNREGNGYTF. CDR3 in DNA: TGTGCCAGCAGCTCACTTAACAGGGAAGGAAATGGCTACACCTTC.

The chain uses TRBV28 and TRBJ2-6; weak D call: TRBD1 (5 bases). Trimming left V 4 bases short and J 0 bases short, with 16 bases between. The CDR3 length is 18 residues. Germline CDR1 reads MDHEN; CDR2 reads SYDVKM. The CDR3 nucleotides read TGTGCCAGCAGTTCAGGGCAAGGGGTCCTCTCTGGGGCCAACGTCCTGACTTTC. Its protein product is CASSSGQGVLSGANVLTF.

The rearrangement joins TRBV2 to TRBJ2-2, with 8 bases matching TRBD1. Germline-derived CDR1 and CDR2 are SNHLY and FYNNEI. The CDR3 sequence is 17 residues long. Germline trimming cut 6 bases from V and 3 bases from J; bases unmatched to any gene: 12. The CDR3 sequence is CASSPITGGYYTGELFF. CDR3 nucleotides: TGTGCCAGCAGCCCGATAACAGGGGGGTATTACACCGGGGAGCTGTTTTTT.

The chain has TRBV15 and TRBJ2-1; 10 positions agree with TRBD2. V was pared by 0 bases and J by 10 bases, with 6 bases of the junction left unmatched. Per the germline V gene, CDR1 is LNHNV and CDR2 is YYDKDF (reference sequence). This CDR3 region has 15 residues. CDR3 coding DNA: TGTGCCACCAGCAGAGATCTAAGCGGGGGGGGCGAGCAGTTCTTC. This gives the protein CATSRDLSGGGEQFF.

The chain recombines TRBV4-1 with TRBJ1-5; D is possibly TRBD1 (5 bases). Trimming stripped 3 bases from V and 4 bases from J, with 7 bases between. Germline V gene lookup returns CDR1 MGHRA and CDR2 YSYEKL. The CDR3 contains 13 residues. The CDR3 here is CASSQQGNQPQHF. The CDR3 DNA reads TGCGCCAGCAGCCAGCAGGGTAATCAGCCCCAGCATTTT.

As to this clone: Other nucleotide sequences in the sample specify the same CDR3. This chain connects TRBV27 to TRBJ1-4, with D unresolved. The germline gives CDR1 MNHEY, CDR2 SMNVEV (reference sequence). Trimming took off 2 bases at V and 8 bases at J, with 9 bases between the two ends. The CDR3 covers 13 residues. The CDR3 DNA sequence: TGTGCCAGCAGTTTACGGGAAGGCGAAAAACTGTTTTTT. Translated: CASSLREGEKLFF.

This chain uses TRBV7-2 with TRBJ1-3, with TRBD1 matching 7 bases. Germline CDR1 SGHTA, CDR2 FQGNSA. V gave up 10 bases and J gave up 0 bases; unmatched junction bases: 6. CDR3 length equals 14 residues. CDR3 residues: CATRQGVSGNTIYF. CDR3 nucleotide sequence: TGTGCCACGCGACAGGGCGTCTCTGGAAACACCATATATTTT.

This clone was found a few times. J is TRBJ1-1 and V is TRBV6-6; the D gene is possibly TRBD1 (6 bases). V gave up 6 bases and J gave up 7 bases, with 15 bases separating them. The germline V gene has CDR1 MNHNY and CDR2 SVGAGI (reference sequence). The CDR3 is 13 residues long. This chain's CDR3 is CASSLGRGGEAFF. The CDR3 region has the DNA TGTGCCAGCAGCTTAGGTAGGGGGGGTGAAGCTTTCTTT.

The chain links TRBV7-6 to TRBJ2-6; D is uncertain. Germline V lookup: CDR1 SGHVS, CDR2 FNYEAQ. V was clipped by 0 bases and J by 1 base, with 7 bases between them. CDR3 length: 16 amino acids. CDR3 nucleotide sequence: TGTGCCAGCAGCTTAGCGGGCCAATCTGGGGCCAACGTCCTGACTTTC. Amino acid sequence: CASSLAGQSGANVLTF.

The chain has TRBV28 and TRBJ1-5, with TRBD1 identical over 10 bases. The CDR3 is 15 residues long. After removal of 4 bases from V and 3 bases from J, the junction contained 3 bases not matched to a gene. Germline V gene lookup returns CDR1 MDHEN and CDR2 SYDVKM. CDR3 DNA: TGTGCCAGCAGTTGGGGACAGGGGATCAATCAGCCCCAGCATTTT. This encodes CASSWGQGINQPQHF. Using reference TRBV28 and TRBJ1-5 for the parts outside the CDR3, the full variable domain is DVKVTQSSRYLVKRTGEKVFLECVQDMDHENMFWYRQDPGLGLRLIYFSYDVKMKEKGDIPEGYSVSREKKERFSLILESASTNQTSMYLCASSWGQGINQPQHFGDGTRLSIL.

V gene TRBV7-8 combines with J gene TRBJ2-2, with TRBD1 matching 8 bases. V dropped 6 bases and J dropped 6; count of bases not matched to a gene: 9. The CDR3 sequence is 15 residues long. CDR1 and CDR2 (germline): SGHVS, FQNEAQ. The CDR3 reads CASRPRTGYPGELFF. The CDR3 DNA sequence: TGTGCCAGCAGGCCCCGGACAGGGTATCCCGGGGAGCTGTTTTTT.

The rearrangement links TRBV5-1 to TRBJ2-7; tentatively, D is TRBD1 (6 bases). V was clipped by 1 base and J by 2 bases, with 7 bases between them. Looked up from germline, CDR1 is SGHRS and CDR2 is YFSETQ. This CDR3 has 13 residues. The CDR3 is CASSLNRAYEQYF. DNA of the CDR3: TGCGCCAGCAGCTTGAACAGGGCCTACGAGCAGTACTTC.

The genes are TRBV2 and TRBJ2-3, with TRBD2 matching over 13 bases. V gave up 7 bases and J gave up 0 bases; unmatched junction bases: 4. This CDR3 contains 16 residues. The V gene's germline CDR1 is SNHLY and CDR2 FYNNEI. CDR3 in amino acids: CASKGLAGRSTDTQYF. CDR3 bases: TGTGCCAGCAAGGGACTAGCGGGGAGAAGCACAGATACGCAGTATTTT.

The V gene is TRBV5-5, the J gene TRBJ2-7; 12 bases align to TRBD1. This CDR3 contains 15 residues. J gave up 6 bases and V 4 bases, and 8 bases lay outside the gene matches. Germline lookup yields CDR1 SGHKS and CDR2 YYEKEE (reference sequence). The CDR3: CASSPSGTGGGEQYF. For the CDR3, the DNA is TGTGCCAGCAGCCCATCCGGGACAGGGGGCGGCGAGCAGTACTTC.

This clone was recorded once. The gene calls are TRBV6-6 and TRBJ1-1, with 8 bases aligning to TRBD1. The V and J ends lost 5 bases and 5 bases, in that order; junction bases with no gene match: 7. CDR3 length: 14 residues. Germline CDR1 and CDR2: MNHNY and SVGAGI (reference sequence). CDR3 loop: CASSQRQGTTEAFF. CDR3 in DNA: TGTGCCAGCAGTCAAAGACAGGGGACTACTGAAGCTTTCTTT.

The rearrangement joins TRBV19 to TRBJ2-7; 7 nucleotides line up with TRBD1. The CDR3 runs 16 residues. J gave up 8 bases and V 4 bases, and 17 bases lay outside the gene matches. Germline-derived CDR1 and CDR2 are LNHDA and SQIVND (reference sequence). This chain's CDR3 is CASSTWGDRAPFQQYF. CDR3 in DNA: TGTGCCAGTAGTACCTGGGGAGACAGGGCCCCTTTCCAGCAGTACTTC.

The rearrangement links TRBV29-1 to TRBJ1-4, with 9 bases fitting TRBD1. V shed 4 bases and J 8 bases; nucleotides not matched to a gene: 8. The CDR3 is 14 residues long. The germline CDR1 and CDR2 sequences are SQVTM and ANQGSEA. The CDR3 DNA sequence: TGCAGCGTTGCCCCGACAGGGGGACTGGAAAAACTGTTTTTT. Translation: CSVAPTGGLEKLFF.

V usage is TRBV5-1 and J usage is TRBJ2-3; D is possibly TRBD2 (5 bases). Trimming removed 5 bases at V and 0 bases at J, with 10 bases between. CDR3 length: 14 residues. Germline CDR1 reads SGHRS; CDR2 reads YFSETQ. CDR3 coding DNA: TGCGCCAGCAGTCAGCGGAGCAGCACAGATACGCAGTATTTT. It encodes CASSQRSSTDTQYF.

This chain joins TRBV19 and TRBJ2-1; D perhaps matches TRBD1 (5 bases). The CDR3 spans 13 residues. Looked up from germline, CDR1 is LNHDA and CDR2 is SQIVND (reference sequence). V shed 7 bases and J shed 14 bases, with 21 bases lying between them. CDR3 nucleotide sequence: TGTGCCAGTAAGCCGGATACGGGCAGGGAAAAGTTCTTC. It encodes CASKPDTGREKFF.

The chain is built from TRBV11-3 and TRBJ1-1; a weak D match, TRBD1 (6 bases). CDR3 length: 13 residues. The germline gives CDR1 SGHNT, CDR2 YENEEA. V was shortened by 0 bases and J by 11 bases, with 13 bases between the two germline ends. CDR3 in DNA: TGTGCCAGCAGCTTAGAAAAAGGACAGATGGCTTTCTTT. This codes for CASSLEKGQMAFF.

The DNA for the CDR3 is TGTGCCATCACAGGGGGTCAGGGGGGTGTGTACGAGCAGTACTTC. Protein: CAITGGQGGVYEQYF. The V gene is TRBV2, the J gene TRBJ2-7; 8 nucleotides align to TRBD1. Germline loops: CDR1 SNHLY, CDR2 FYNNEI. The CDR3 is made up of 15 amino acids. The junction had 15 bases not matched to a gene; V was cut back by 10 bases and J by 4 bases.

This chain links TRBV9 with TRBJ1-6, with a weak D call TRBD1 (6 bases). The CDR3 contains 15 residues. Germline V gene lookup returns CDR1 SGDLS and CDR2 YYNGEE. V was shortened by 4 bases and J by 3 bases, with 11 bases between the two germline ends. CDR3: CASSPGQLYNSPLHF. CDR3 DNA sequence: TGTGCCAGCAGCCCCGGACAGCTCTATAATTCACCCCTCCACTTT.

The rearrangement links TRBV2 to TRBJ1-5; a possible D gene is TRBD1 (6 bases). This CDR3 is built from 16 residues. Trimming pared 4 bases from V and 0 bases from J, leaving 13 bases between. Germline V gives CDR1 SNHLY, CDR2 FYNNEI. This CDR3 reads CASSVGGAPSNQPQHF. The DNA for the CDR3 is TGTGCCAGCAGTGTAGGGGGGGCGCCTAGCAATCAGCCCCAGCATTTT.

The V gene is TRBV5-8, the J gene TRBJ2-1, with D possibly being TRBD1 (6 bases). This CDR3 is 14 amino acids long. The V end was cut by 0 bases, the J end by 9 bases, with 13 bases between. Germline V CDR1 and CDR2: SGHTS, YDEGEE. For the CDR3, the DNA is TGTGCCAGCAGCTTGGACCGTCAAGGGGGTGAGCAGTTCTTC. Amino acid sequence: CASSLDRQGGEQFF.

The J gene is TRBJ1-2, the V gene TRBV18; D is undetermined. Germline values: CDR1 KGHSH, CDR2 LQKENI. With 0 bases removed from V and 4 bases from J, the gap between germline ends came to 9 bases. This CDR3 is built from 14 residues. CDR3 amino acids: CASSPPEGPYGYTF. DNA for the CDR3: TGTGCCAGCTCACCACCAGAGGGTCCCTATGGCTACACCTTC.